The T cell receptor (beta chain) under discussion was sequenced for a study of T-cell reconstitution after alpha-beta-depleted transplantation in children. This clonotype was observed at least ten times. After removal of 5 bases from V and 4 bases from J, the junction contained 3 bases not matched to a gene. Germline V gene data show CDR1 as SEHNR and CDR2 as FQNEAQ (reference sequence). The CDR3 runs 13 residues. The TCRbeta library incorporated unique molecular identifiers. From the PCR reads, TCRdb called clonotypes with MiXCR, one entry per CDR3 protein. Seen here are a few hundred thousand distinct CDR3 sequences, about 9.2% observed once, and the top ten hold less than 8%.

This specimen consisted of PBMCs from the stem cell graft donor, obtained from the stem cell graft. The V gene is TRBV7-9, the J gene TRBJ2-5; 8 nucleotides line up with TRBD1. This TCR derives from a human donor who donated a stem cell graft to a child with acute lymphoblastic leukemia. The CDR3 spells CASSPRGPETQYF. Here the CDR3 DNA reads TGTGCCAGCAGCCCCAGGGGGCCAGAGACCCAGTACTTC.